A single TCR beta chain is shown here with its context. TCRdb recomputed calls from the RT-PCR reads with MiXCR, one row per CDR3 protein. The sample consists of 610,000 or so distinct CDR3 sequences, approximately 15% of them appearing once. Germline V lookup: CDR1 SEHNR, CDR2 FQNEAQ (reference sequence). The V gene lost 0 bases and the J gene lost 4 bases, with 17 bases spanning the gap. The CDR3 runs to 17 residues. The sample comes from a study of response to subunit inactivated influenza vaccine. Source: PBMCs from blood, taken 11 to 12 days after vaccination. The rearrangement links TRBV7-9 to TRBJ2-3; tentatively, D is TRBD2 (6 bases). This TCR was recovered from a man aged 50-59 years who received an inactivated influenza vaccine. The CDR3 region has the DNA TGTGCCAGCAGCTTAGCGGAGCGGGTGAAGAACGCAGATACGCAGTATTTT. Protein: CASSLAERVKNADTQYF. The full variable domain, rest sourced from reference TRBV7-9 and TRBJ2-3, is DTGVSQNPRHKITKRGQNVTFRCDPISEHNRLYWYRQTLGQGPEFLTYFQNEAQLEKSRLLSDRFSAERPKGSFSTLEIQRTEQGDSAMYLCASSLAERVKNADTQYFGPGTRLTVL.